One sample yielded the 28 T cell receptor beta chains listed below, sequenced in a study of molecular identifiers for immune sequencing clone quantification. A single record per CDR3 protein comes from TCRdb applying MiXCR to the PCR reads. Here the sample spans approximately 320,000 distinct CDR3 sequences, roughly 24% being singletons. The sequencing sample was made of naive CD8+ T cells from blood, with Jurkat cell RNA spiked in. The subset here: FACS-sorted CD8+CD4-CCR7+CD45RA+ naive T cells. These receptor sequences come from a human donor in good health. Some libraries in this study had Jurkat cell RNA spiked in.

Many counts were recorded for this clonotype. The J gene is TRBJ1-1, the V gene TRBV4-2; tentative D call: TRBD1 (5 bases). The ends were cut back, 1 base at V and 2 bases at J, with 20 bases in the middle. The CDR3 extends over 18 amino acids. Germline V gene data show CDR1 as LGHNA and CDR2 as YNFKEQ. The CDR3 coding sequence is TGTGCCAGCAGCCAAGTGGTATTGACAGAGCTTCTTAACACTGAAGCTTTCTTT. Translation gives CASSQVVLTELLNTEAFF.

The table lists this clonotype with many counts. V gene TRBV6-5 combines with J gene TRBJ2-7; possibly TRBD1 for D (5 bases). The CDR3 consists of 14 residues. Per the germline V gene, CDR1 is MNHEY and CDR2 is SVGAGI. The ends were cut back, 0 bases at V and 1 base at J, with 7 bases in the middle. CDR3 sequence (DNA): TGTGCCAGCAGTTACTCGACAGAGTCCTACGAGCAGTACTTC. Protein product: CASSYSTESYEQYF.

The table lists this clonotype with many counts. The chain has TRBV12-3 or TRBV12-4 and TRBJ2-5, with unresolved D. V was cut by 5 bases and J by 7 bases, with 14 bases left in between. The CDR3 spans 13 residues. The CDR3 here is CASSRPLTWTQYF. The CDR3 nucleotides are TGTGCCAGCAGTAGGCCTTTAACCTGGACCCAGTACTTC.

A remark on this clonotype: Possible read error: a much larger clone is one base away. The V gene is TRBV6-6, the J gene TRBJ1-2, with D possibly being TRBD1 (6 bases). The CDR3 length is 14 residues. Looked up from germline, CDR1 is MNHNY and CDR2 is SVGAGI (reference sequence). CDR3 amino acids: CAGSSEGGGYGYTF. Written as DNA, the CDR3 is TGTGCCGGCAGTTCCGAGGGGGGCGGCTATGGCTACACCTTC.

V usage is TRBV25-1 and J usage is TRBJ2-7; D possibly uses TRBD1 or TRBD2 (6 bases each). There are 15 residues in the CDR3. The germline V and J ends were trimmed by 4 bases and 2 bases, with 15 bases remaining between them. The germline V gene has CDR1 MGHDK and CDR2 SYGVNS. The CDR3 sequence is CASSASVGGPYEQYF. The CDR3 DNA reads TGTGCCAGCAGTGCCTCCGTTGGGGGGCCCTACGAGCAGTACTTC.

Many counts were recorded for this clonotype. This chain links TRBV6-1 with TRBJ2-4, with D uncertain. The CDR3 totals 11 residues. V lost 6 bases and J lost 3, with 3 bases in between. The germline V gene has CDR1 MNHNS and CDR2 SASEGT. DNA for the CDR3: TGTGCCAGCAGGGGCAAAAACATTCAGTACTTC. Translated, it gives CASRGKNIQYF.

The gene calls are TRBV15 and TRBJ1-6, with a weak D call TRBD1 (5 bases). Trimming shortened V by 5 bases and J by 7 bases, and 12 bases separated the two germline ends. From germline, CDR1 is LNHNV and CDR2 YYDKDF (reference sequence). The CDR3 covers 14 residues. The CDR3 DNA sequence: TGTGCCACCAGCCCGGGACGGCAAAATTCACCCCTCCACTTT. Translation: CATSPGRQNSPLHF.

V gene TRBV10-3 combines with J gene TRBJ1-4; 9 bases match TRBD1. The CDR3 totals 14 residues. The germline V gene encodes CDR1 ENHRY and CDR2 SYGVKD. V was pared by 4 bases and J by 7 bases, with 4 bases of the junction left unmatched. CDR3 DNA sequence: TGTGCCATCAGTGGGGACAGGGAGGGTGAAAAACTGTTTTTT. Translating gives CAISGDREGEKLFF.

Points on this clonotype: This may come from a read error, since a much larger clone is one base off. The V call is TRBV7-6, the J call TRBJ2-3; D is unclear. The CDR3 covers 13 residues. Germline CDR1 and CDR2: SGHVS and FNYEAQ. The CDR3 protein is CASSSDLPDTLYF. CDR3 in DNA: TGTGCCAGCAGCTCTGATCTCCCAGATACGCTGTATTTT. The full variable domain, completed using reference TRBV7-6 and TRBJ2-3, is GAGVSQSPRYKVTKRGQDVALRCDPISGHVSLYWYRQALGQGPEFLTYFNYEAQQDKSGLPNDRFSAERPEGSISTLTIQRTEQRDSAMYRCASSSDLPDTLYFGPGTRLTVL.

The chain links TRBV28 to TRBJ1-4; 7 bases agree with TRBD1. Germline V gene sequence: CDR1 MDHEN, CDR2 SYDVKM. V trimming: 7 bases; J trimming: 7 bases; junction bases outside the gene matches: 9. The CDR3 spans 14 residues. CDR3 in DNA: TGTGCCAGCACCCTCACAGGGGAACTTGAAAAACTGTTTTTT. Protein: CASTLTGELEKLFF.

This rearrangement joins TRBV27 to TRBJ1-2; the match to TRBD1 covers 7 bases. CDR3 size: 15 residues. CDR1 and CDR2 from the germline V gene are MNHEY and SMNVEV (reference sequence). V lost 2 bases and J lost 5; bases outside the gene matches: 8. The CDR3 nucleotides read TGTGCCAGCAGTTTAGTCCCCACAGGGGCTTATGGCTACACCTTC. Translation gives CASSLVPTGAYGYTF.

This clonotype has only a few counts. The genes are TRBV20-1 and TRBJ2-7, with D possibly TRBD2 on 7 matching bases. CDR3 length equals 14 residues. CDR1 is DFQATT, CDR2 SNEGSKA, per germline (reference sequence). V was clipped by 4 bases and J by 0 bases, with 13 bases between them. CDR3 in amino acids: CSAKGGESSYEQYF. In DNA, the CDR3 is TGCAGTGCTAAAGGGGGGGAAAGCTCCTACGAGCAGTACTTC.

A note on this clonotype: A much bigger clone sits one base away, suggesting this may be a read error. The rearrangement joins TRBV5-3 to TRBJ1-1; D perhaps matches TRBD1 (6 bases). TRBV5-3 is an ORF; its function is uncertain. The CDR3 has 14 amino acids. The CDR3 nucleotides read TGTGCCAGCAGCCCGGGACACGGGAACACTGAAGCTCTCTTT. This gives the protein CASSPGHGNTEALF.

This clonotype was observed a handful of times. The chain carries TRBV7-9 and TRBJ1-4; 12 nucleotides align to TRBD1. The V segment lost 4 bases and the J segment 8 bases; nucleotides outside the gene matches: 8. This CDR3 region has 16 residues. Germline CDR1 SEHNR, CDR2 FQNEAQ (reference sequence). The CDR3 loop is CASSSGTGGIWEKLFF. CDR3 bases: TGTGCCAGCAGCTCCGGGACAGGGGGCATTTGGGAAAAACTGTTTTTT.

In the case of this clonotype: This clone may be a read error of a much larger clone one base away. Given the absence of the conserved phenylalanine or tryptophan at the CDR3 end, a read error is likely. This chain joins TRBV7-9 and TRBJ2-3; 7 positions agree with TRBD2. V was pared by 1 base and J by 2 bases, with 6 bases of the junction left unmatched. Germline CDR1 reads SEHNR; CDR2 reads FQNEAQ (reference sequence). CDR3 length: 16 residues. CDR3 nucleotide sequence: TGTGCCAGCAGCTTAGTGGCTAGCGGACTCACAGATACGCAGTATCTT. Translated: CASSLVASGLTDTQYL.

As DNA, the CDR3 is TGTGCCAGCAGCCCCTCGAAGGTCGGACTAGCGTTCGATGAGCAGTTCTTC. Protein sequence: CASSPSKVGLAFDEQFF. This chain uses TRBV3-1 with TRBJ2-1, with 9 bases identical to TRBD2. Germline-derived CDR1 and CDR2 are LGHDT and YNNKEL (reference sequence). V was clipped by 4 bases and J by 8 bases; unmatched bases: 15. The CDR3 is 17 residues long.

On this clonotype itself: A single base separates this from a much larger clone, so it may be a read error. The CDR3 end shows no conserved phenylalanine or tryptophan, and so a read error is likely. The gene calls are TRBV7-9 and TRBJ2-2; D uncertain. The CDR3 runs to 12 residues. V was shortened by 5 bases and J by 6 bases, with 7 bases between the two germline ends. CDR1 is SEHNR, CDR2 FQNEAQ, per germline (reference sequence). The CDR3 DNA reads TGTGCCAGCAGCCCCTACGCCGGGGAGCTGTTTCTT. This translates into CASSPYAGELFL.

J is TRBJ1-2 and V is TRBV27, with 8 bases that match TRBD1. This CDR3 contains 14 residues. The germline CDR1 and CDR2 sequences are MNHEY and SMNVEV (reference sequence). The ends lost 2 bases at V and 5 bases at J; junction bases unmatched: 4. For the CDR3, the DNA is TGTGCCAGCAGTTTACAGGGGGCTGGGTATGGCTACACCTTC. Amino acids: CASSLQGAGYGYTF.

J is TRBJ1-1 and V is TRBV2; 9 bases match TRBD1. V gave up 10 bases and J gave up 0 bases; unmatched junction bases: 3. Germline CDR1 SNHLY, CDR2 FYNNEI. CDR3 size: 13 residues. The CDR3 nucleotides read TGTGCCATGAGGGACAGGGTGAACACTGAAGCTTTCTTT. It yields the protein CAMRDRVNTEAFF.

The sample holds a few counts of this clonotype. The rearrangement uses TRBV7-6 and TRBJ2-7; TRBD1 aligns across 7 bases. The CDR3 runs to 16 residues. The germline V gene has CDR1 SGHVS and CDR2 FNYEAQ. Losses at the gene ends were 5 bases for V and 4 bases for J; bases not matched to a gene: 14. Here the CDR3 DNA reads TGTGCCAGCAGCCTCTCCCCCCGGGACAGTCCTTACGAGCAGTACTTC. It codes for CASSLSPRDSPYEQYF.

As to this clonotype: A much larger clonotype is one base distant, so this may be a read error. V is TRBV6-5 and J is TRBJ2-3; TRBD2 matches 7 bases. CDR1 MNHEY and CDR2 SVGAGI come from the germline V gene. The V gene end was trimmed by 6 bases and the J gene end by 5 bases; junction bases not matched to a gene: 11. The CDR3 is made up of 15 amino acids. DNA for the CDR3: TGTGCCAGCAGCCCCAGCGGGGTTAACATAGATACGCAGTATTTT. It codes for CASSPSGVNIDTQYF.

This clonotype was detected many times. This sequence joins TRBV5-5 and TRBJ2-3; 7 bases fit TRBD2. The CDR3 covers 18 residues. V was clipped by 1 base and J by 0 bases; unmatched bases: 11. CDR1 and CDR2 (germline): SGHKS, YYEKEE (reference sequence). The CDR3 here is CASSLKGGRYSSTDTQYF. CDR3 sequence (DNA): TGTGCCAGCAGCTTGAAAGGCGGGAGATACTCTAGCACAGATACGCAGTATTTT.

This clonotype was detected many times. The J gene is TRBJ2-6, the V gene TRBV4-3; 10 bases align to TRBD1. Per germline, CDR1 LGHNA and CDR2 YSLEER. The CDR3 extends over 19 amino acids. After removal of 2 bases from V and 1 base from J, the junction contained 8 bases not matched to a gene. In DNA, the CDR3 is TGCGCCAGCAGCCAACATGCCGGGACAGGGGTGTCTGGGGCCAACGTCCTGACTTTC. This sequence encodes CASSQHAGTGVSGANVLTF.

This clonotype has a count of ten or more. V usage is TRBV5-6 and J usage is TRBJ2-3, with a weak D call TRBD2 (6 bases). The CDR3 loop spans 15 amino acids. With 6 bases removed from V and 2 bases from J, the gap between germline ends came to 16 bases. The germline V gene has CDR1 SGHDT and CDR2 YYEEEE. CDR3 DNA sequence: TGTGCCAGCATGGTCAGCGGGCGCGACACAGATACGCAGTATTTT. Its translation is CASMVSGRDTDTQYF. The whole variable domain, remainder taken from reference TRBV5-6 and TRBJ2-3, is DAGVTQSPTHLIKTRGQQVTLRCSPKSGHDTVSWYQQALGQGPQFIFQYYEEEERQRGNFPDRFSGHQFPNYSSELNVNALLLGDSALYLCASMVSGRDTDTQYFGPGTRLTVL.

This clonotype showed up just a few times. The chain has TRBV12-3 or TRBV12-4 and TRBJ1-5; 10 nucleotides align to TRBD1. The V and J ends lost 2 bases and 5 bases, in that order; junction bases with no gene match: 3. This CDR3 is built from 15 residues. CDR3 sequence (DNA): TGTGCCAGCAGTTTAAGGGACAGGGGTGATCAGCCCCAGCATTTT. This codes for CASSLRDRGDQPQHF.

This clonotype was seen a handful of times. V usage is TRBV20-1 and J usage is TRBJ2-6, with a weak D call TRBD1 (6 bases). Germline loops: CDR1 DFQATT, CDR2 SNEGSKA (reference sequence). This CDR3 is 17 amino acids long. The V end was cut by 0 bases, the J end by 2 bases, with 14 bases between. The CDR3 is CSARDAGDLPGANVLTF. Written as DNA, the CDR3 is TGCAGTGCTAGAGATGCAGGGGATCTTCCTGGGGCCAACGTCCTGACTTTC.

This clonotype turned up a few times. Here the CDR3 reads CASSLEQGRGEKLFF. The CDR3 DNA reads as TGTGCCAGCAGCTTAGAGCAGGGTCGGGGTGAAAAACTGTTTTTT. The chain is built from TRBV7-6 and TRBJ1-4, with D tentatively TRBD1 (5 bases). The CDR3 length is 15 residues. The V end was cut by 1 base, the J end by 7 bases, with 13 bases between. Looked up from germline, CDR1 is SGHVS and CDR2 is FNYEAQ.

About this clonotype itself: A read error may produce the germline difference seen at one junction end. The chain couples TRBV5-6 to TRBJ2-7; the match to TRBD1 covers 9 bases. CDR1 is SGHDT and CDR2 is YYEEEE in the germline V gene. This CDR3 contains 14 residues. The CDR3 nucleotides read TGTGCCAGCAGCTTGGGACAGGGGGTGTACGATCAGTACTTC. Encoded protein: CASSLGQGVYDQYF.